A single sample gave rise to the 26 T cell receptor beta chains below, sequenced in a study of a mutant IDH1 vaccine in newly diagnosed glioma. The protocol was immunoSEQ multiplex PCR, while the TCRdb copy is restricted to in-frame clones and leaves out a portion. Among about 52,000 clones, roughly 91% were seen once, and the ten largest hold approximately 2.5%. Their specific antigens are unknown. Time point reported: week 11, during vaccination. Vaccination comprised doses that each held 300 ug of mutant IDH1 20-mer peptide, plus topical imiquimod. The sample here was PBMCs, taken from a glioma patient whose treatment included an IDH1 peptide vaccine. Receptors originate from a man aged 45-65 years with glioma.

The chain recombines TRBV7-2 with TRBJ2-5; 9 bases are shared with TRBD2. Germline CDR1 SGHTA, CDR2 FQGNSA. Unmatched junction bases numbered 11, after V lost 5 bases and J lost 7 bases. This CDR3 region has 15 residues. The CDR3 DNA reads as TGTGCCAGCAGCGTTAGCGGGGGCCTCGGGGTGACCCAGTACTTC. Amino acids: CASSVSGGLGVTQYF.

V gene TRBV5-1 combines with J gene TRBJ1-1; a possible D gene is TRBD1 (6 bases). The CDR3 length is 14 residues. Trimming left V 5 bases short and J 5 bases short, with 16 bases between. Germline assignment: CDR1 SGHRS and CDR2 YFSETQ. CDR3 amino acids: CASSFQGQGTEAFF. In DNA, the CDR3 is TGCGCCAGCAGTTTCCAGGGGCAGGGAACTGAAGCTTTCTTT.

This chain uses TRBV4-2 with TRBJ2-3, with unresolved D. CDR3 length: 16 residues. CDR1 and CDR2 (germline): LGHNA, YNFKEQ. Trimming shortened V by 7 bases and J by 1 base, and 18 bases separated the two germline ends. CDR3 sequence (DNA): TGTGCCAGCACCTCCTCCACCGGGTACGGCACAGATACGCAGTATTTT. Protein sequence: CASTSSTGYGTDTQYF.

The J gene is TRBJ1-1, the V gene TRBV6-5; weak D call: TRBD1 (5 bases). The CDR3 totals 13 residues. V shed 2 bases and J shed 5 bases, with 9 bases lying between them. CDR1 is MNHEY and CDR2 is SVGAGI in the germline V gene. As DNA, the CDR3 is TGTGCCAGCAGTTACCCAGGGAGGACTGAAGCTTTCTTT. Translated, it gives CASSYPGRTEAFF.

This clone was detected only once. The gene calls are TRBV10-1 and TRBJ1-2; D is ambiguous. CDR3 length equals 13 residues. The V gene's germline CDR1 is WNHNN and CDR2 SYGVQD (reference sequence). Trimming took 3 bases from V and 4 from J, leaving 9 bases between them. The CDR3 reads CASSEDRTYGYTF. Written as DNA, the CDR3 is TGCGCCAGCAGTGAAGATAGGACCTATGGCTACACCTTC.

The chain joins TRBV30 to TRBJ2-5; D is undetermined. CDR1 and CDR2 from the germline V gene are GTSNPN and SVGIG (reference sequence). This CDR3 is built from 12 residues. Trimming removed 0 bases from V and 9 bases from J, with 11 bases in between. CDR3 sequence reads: CAWSVSHGSQYF. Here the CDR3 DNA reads TGTGCCTGGAGTGTGAGCCATGGGTCCCAGTACTTC.

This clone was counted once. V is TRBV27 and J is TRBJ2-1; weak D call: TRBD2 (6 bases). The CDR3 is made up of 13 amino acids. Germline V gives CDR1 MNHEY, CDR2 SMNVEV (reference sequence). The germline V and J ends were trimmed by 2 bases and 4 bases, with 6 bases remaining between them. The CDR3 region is CASSLREYNEQFF. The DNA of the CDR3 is TGTGCCAGCAGTTTACGGGAGTACAATGAGCAGTTCTTC.

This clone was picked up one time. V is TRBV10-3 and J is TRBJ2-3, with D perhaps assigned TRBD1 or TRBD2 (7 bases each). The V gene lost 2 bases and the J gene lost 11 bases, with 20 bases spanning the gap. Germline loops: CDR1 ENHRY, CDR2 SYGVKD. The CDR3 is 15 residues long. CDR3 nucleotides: TGTGCCATCAGTGAGGGGGCGGCCCAGGGGGGGGAGCAGTATTTT. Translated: CAISEGAAQGGEQYF.

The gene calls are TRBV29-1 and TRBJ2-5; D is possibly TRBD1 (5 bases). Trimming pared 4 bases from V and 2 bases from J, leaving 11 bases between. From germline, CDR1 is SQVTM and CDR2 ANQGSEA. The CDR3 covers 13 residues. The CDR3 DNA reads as TGCAGCGTTGTTGCAGGGCGACAAGAGACCCAGTACTTC. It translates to CSVVAGRQETQYF.

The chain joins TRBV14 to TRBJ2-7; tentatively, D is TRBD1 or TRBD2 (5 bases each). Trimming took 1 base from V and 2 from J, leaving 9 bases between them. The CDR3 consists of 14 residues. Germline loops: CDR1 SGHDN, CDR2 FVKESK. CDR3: CASSQVRGPYEQYF. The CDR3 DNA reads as TGTGCCAGCAGCCAAGTCCGGGGACCCTACGAGCAGTACTTC. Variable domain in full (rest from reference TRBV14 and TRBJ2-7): EAGVTQFPSHSVIEKGQTVTLRCDPISGHDNLYWYRRVMGKEIKFLLHFVKESKQDESGMPNNRFLAERTGGTYSTLKVQPAELEDSGVYFCASSQVRGPYEQYFGPGTRLTVT.

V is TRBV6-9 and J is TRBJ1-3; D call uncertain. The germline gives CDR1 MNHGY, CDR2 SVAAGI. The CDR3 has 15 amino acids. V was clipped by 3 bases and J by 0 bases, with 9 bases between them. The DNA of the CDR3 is TGTGCCAGCAGTTACCTCAGGAGCTCTGGAAACACCATATATTTT. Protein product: CASSYLRSSGNTIYF.

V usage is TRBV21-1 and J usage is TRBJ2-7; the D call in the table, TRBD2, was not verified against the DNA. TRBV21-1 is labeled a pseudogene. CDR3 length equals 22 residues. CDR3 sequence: CASSKTPGTSGSPSPFSYEQYF. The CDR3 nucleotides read TGTGCCAGCAGCAAAACACCGGGGACTAGCGGGAGTCCCAGCCCTTTCTCCTACGAGCAGTACTTC.

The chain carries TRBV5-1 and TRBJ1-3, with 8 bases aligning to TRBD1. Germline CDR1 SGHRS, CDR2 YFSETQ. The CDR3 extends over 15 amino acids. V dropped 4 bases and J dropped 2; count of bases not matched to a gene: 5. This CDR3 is CASSPGQGTGNTIYF. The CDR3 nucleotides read TGCGCCAGCAGCCCCGGACAGGGAACTGGAAACACCATATATTTT.

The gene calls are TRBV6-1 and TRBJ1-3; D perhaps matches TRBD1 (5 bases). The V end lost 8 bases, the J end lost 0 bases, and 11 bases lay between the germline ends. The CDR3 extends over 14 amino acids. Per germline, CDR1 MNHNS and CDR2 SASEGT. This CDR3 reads CASSTTGSGNTIYF. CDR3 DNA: TGTGCCAGCTCGACCACAGGCTCTGGAAACACCATATATTTT.

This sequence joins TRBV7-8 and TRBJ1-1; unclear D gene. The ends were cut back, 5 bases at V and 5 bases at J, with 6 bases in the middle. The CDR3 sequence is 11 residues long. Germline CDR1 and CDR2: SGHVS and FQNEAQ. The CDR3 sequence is CASSRTTEAFF. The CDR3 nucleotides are TGTGCCAGCAGCCGTACGACTGAAGCTTTCTTT. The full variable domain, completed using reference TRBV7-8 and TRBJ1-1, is GAGVSQSPRYKVAKRGQDVALRCDPISGHVSLFWYQQALGQGPEFLTYFQNEAQLDKSGLPSDRFFAERPEGSVSTLKIQRTQQEDSAVYLCASSRTTEAFFGQGTRLTVV.

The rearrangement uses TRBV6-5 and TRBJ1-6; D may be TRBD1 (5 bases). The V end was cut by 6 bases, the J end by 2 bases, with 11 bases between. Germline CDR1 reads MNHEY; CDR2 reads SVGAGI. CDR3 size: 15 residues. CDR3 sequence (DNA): TGTGCCAGCAGCGGGGGAAGCGCCTATAATTCACCCCTCCACTTT. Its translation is CASSGGSAYNSPLHF.

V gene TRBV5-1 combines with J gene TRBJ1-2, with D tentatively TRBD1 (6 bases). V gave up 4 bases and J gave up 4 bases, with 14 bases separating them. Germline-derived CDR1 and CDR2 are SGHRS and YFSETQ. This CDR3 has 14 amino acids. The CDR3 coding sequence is TGCGCCAGCAGCCAATTACAGGGTGGCTATGGCTACACCTTC. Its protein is CASSQLQGGYGYTF.

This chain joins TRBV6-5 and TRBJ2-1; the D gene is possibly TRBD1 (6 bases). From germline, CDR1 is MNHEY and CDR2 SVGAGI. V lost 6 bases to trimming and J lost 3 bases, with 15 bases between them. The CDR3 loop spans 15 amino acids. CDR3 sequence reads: CASRLPGQSYNEQFF. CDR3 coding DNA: TGTGCCAGCAGACTGCCAGGACAGAGCTACAATGAGCAGTTCTTC.

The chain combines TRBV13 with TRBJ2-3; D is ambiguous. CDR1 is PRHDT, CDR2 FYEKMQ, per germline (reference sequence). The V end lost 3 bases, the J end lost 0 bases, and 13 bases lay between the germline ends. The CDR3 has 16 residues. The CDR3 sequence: CASSFMAPTSTDTQYF. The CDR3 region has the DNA TGTGCCAGCAGCTTTATGGCGCCAACTAGCACAGATACGCAGTATTTT.

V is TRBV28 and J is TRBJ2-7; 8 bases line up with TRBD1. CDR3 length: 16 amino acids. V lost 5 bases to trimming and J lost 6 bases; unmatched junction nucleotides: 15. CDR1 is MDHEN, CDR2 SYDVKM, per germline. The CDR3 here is CASSETGQGKSTEQYF. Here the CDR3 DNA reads TGTGCCAGCAGTGAGACCGGACAGGGCAAAAGTACCGAGCAGTACTTC.

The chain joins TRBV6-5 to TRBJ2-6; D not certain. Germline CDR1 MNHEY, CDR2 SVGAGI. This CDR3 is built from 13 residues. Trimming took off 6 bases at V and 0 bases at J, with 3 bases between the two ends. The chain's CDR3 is CASRFSGANVLTF. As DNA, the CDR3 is TGTGCCAGCAGATTCTCTGGGGCCAACGTCCTGACTTTC.

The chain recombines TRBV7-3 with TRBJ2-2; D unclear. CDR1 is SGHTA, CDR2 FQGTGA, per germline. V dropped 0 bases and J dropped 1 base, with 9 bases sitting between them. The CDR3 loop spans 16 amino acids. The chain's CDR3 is CASSLTSGMNTGELFF. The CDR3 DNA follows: TGTGCCAGCAGCTTAACCTCTGGGATGAACACCGGGGAGCTGTTTTTT.

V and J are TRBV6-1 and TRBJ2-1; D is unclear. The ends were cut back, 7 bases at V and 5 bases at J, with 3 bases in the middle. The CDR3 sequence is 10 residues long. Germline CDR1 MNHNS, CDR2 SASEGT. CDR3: CASTHNEQFF. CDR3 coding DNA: TGTGCCAGCACACACAATGAGCAGTTCTTC.

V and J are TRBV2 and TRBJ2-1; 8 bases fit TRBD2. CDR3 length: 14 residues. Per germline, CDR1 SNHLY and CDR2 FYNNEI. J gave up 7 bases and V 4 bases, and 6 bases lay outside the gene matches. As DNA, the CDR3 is TGTGCCAGCAGTGGAGCGGGAGCTGGGAATGAGCAGTTCTTC. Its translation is CASSGAGAGNEQFF.

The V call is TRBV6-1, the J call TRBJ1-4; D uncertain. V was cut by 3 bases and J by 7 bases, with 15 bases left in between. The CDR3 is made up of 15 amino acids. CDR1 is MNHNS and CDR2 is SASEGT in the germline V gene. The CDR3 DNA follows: TGTGCCAGCAGTGATATCCGTTCTCGTAGTGAAAAACTGTTTTTT. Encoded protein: CASSDIRSRSEKLFF.

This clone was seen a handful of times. The CDR3, as DNA: TGTGCCAGCAGTCAGGAGGGTGTGGGCACTGAAGCTTTCTTT. Translation gives CASSQEGVGTEAFF. The rearrangement links TRBV7-9 to TRBJ1-1; D unclear. Germline V gene sequence: CDR1 SEHNR, CDR2 FQNEAQ (reference sequence). The V end was cut by 6 bases, the J end by 4 bases, with 15 bases between. The CDR3 has 14 residues.